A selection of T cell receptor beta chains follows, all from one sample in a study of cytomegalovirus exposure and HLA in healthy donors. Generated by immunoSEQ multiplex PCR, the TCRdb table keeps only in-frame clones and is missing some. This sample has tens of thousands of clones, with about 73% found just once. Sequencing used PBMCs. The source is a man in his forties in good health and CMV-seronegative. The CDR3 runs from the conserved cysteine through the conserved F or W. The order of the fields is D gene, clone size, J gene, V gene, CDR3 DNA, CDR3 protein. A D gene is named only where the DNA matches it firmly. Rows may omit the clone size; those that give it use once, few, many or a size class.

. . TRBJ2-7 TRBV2 TGTGCCAGCAGTGAGGGGGCAAAGGGTCAGTACTTC CASSEGAKGQYF
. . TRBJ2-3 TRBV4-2 TGTGCCAGCAGCTTTGGGGGTAGCGGACCCACAGATACGCAGTATTTT CASSFGGSGPTDTQYF
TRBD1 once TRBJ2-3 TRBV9 TGTGCCAGCAGCGGTAGGGGGACAGGTACGCAGTATTTT CASSGRGTGTQYF
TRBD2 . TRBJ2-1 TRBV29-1 TGCAGCGTTGCCCATCTAGCGGAGACTTACAATGAGCAGTTCTTC CSVAHLAETYNEQFF
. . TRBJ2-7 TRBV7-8 TGTGCCAGCAGGGTTTGGCAGGGGAGCTCCTACGAGCAGTACTTC CASRVWQGSSYEQYF
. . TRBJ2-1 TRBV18 TGTGCCAGCTCACCACTTTTAGACAATGAGCAGTTCTTC CASSPLLDNEQFF
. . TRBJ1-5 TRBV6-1 TGTGCCAGCAGTGAGAGGAGAAATCAGCCCCAGCATTTT CASSERRNQPQHF
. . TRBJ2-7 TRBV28 . CASSLSVGPGVREQYF
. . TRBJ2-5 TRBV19 TGTGCCAGTAGTGTCCATCAAGAGACCCAGTACTTC CASSVHQETQYF
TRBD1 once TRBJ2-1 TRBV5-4 TGTGCCAGCAGCATTGACAGGGGTCAGTACAATGAGCAGTTCTTC CASSIDRGQYNEQFF
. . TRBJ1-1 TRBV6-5 TGTGCCAGCAGCTCCCGACTGGCTGAAGCTTTCTTT CASSSRLAEAFF
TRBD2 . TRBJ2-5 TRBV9 TGTGCCAGCAGTCCTAGCGGGAGGGAAGAGACCCAGTACTTC CASSPSGREETQYF
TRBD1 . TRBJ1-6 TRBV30 TGTGCCTGGAGCCAGGGACAGGATAATTCACCCCTCCACTTT CAWSQGQDNSPLHF
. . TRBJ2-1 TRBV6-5 TGTGCCAGCAGTTTGTTTCCCAACAATGAGCAGTTCTTC CASSLFPNNEQFF
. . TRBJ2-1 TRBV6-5 TGTGCCAGCAGTTACTCGACGGGGAGGCAGTTCTTC CASSYSTGRQFF
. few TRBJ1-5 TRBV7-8 TGTGCCAGCAGCTTTTGGGACAAGGCTCAGCCCCAGCATTTT CASSFWDKAQPQHF
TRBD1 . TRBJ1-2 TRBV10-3 TGTGCCATCAGTGTTCAGGACAGGGGGGAAAGCGGCTACACCTTC CAISVQDRGESGYTF
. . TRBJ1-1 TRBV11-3 TGTGCCAGCAGCTCGGGCACGGGACAACAGGGAGAGACTGAAGCTTTCTTT CASSSGTGQQGETEAFF
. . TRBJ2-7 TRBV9 TGTGCCAGCAGCCCCCCGGGGGGCCACGAGCAGTACTTC CASSPPGGHEQYF
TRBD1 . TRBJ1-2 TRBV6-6 TGTGCCAGCACCTCCTCGGACAGGGGGGTTGGCTACACCTTC CASTSSDRGVGYTF
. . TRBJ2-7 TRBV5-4 TGTGCCAGCAGCCAAGGGGTTTTGAGGTCCTACGAGCAGTACTTC CASSQGVLRSYEQYF
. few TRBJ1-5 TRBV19 TGTGCCAGTAGCAGTTCGTTAGGGGTTTTTAGCAATCAGCCCCAGCATTTT CASSSSLGVFSNQPQHF
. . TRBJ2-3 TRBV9 TGTGCCAGCAGCGTAGGAGGGTCCACTAGCACAGATACGCAGTATTTT CASSVGGSTSTDTQYF
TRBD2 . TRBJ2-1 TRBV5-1 TGCGCCAGCACCCGACTAGCGCCCGGGGGCAATGAGCAGTTCTTC CASTRLAPGGNEQFF
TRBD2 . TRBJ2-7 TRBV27 TGTGCCAGCTCGGCGGGAGGGCAATACGAGCAGTACTTC CASSAGGQYEQYF
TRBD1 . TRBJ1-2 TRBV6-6 TGTGCCACTCAGAGGACAGGGGCCGGCTACACCTTC CATQRTGAGYTF
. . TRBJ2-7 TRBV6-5 TGTGCCAGCAGTTACGCGGCAGAAAGCTCCTACGAGCAGTACTTC CASSYAAESSYEQYF
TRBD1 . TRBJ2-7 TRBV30 TGTGCCTGGAACCGGGACAGGAGCTCCTACGAGCAGTACTTC CAWNRDRSSYEQYF
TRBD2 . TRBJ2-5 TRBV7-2 TGTGCCAGCAGCCCTACTAGCGGGAGACGAGAGACCCAGTACTTC CASSPTSGRRETQYF
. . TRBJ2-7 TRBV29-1 TGCAGCGTTGTCCCGGCAGGGCATGCCTACGAGCAGTACTTC CSVVPAGHAYEQYF
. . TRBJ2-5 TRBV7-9 TGTGCCAGCAGCCCGGGGGGCGGGGGCGAAGAGACCCAGTACTTC CASSPGGGGEETQYF
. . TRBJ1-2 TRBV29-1 TGCAGCGTTGCACCCCCGCAGACTAACTATGGCTACACCTTC CSVAPPQTNYGYTF
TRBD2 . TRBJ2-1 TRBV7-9 TGTGCCAGCAGCTCATCGGGACTAGATGAGCAGTTCTTC CASSSSGLDEQFF
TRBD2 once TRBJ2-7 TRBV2 TGTGCCAGAGCAATCTCCTGGCGGGGGACCTACGAGCAGTACTTC CARAISWRGTYEQYF
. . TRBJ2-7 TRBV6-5 TGTGCCAGCAGCTTAAGCGGCTACGAGCAGTACTTC CASSLSGYEQYF
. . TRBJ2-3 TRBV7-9 TGTGCCACCTCCCTCGCGGGCGATACGCAGTATTTT CATSLAGDTQYF
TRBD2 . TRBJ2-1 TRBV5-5 TGTGCCAGCAGCGCGGGCGGGACTAGGACCTACAATGAGCAGTTCTTC CASSAGGTRTYNEQFF
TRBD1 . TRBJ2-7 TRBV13 TGTGCCAGCAGCCCGACTCGACAGGGGTCCCACGAGCAGTACTTC CASSPTRQGSHEQYF
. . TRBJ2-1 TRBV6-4 TGTGCCAGCAGTGACTCGGGGGGAGGCTACAATGAGCAGTTCTTC CASSDSGGGYNEQFF
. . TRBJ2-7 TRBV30 TGTGCCTGGACCAACGCGGGAATACGCGAGCAGTACTTC CAWTNAGIREQYF
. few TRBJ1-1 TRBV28 TGTGCCAGCGGTAAATCTAGTTCTGTGAAGGCTTTCTTT CASGKSSSVKAFF
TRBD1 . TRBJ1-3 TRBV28 TGTGCCAGCCGACTACAGGGGGCGCCTGGAAACACCATATATTTT CASRLQGAPGNTIYF
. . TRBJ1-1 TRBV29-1 TGCAGCGCTCGAGCGGGGGGGGGCACTGAAGCTTTCTTT CSARAGGGTEAFF